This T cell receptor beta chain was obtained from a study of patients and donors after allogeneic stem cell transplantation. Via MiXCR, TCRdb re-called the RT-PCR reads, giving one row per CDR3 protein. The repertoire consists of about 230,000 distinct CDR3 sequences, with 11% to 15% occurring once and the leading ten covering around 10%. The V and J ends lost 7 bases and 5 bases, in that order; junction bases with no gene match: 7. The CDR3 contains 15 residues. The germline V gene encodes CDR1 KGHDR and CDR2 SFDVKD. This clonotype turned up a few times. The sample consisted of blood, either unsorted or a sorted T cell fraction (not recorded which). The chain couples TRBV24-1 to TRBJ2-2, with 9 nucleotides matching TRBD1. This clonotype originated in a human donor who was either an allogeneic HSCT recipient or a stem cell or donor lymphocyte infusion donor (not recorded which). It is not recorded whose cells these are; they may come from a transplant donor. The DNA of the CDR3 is TGTGCCACCAGCACAGGGGGCGCGGGGACCGGGGAGCTGTTTTTT. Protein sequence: CATSTGGAGTGELFF.